These T cell receptor beta chains were read from a single sample in a study of blood T cell repertoires in COVID-19. Repertoires were generated with immunoSEQ multiplex PCR, while TCRdb's copy carries only in-frame clones and drops some. In the table there are some 180,000 clones, approximately 79% of which are singletons. Sequencing was carried out using PBMCs or T cells enriched from blood (not recorded which). These receptors all come from a woman aged 60-75 years with acute COVID-19. CDR3s include the opening cysteine and the closing phenylalanine or tryptophan. The D gene is left open where the match is weak. Size is omitted from some rows. Given values are once, few, many or a class for expanded clones.

clone_size | d_call | j_call | v_call | cdr3_aa | cdr3_nt
once | . | TRBJ2-5 | TRBV19 | CASSPGQKQETQYF | TGTGCCAGTAGCCCCGGACAGAAACAAGAGACCCAGTACTTC
. | TRBD2 | TRBJ2-1 | TRBV5-8 | CASSGGRGSGLDEQFF | TGTGCCAGCAGCGGGGGGAGGGGTAGCGGTCTCGATGAGCAGTTCTTC
. | TRBD1 | TRBJ1-4 | TRBV7-9 | CASRPNRGGEKLFF | TGTGCCAGCAGACCTAACAGGGGTGGGGAAAAACTGTTTTTT
. | TRBD1 | TRBJ1-2 | TRBV9 | CASSVFEGAGYTF | TGTGCCAGCAGCGTCTTCGAGGGGGCAGGCTACACCTTC
. | . | TRBJ2-1 | TRBV7-2 | CASSFGNEGEQFF | TGTGCCAGCAGCTTCGGGAATGAGGGCGAGCAGTTCTTC
. | . | TRBJ2-1 | TRBV7-9 | CASSLALAGGLNEQFF | TGTGCCAGCAGCTTAGCGCTGGCAGGGGGGCTTAATGAGCAGTTCTTC
. | TRBD1 | TRBJ2-5 | TRBV6-5 | CASHRDSRETQYF | TGTGCCAGTCATCGGGACAGTAGGGAGACCCAGTACTTC
. | TRBD1 | TRBJ1-2 | TRBV6-2/TRBV6-3 | CASSPHRTGDGYTF | TGTGCCAGCAGCCCGCACCGGACAGGGGATGGCTACACCTTC
. | TRBD1 | TRBJ2-1 | TRBV19 | CASSGQGYNEQFF | TGTGCCAGTAGTGGACAGGGCTACAATGAGCAGTTCTTC
. | . | TRBJ2-1 | TRBV21-1 | CASSKTTGARDAYNEQFF | TGTGCCAGCAGCAAGACGACAGGGGCTAGGGATGCCTACAATGAGCAGTTCTTC
. | . | TRBJ2-2 | TRBV10-1 | CASSDTIFQNTGELFF | TGCGCCAGCAGTGACACAATCTTCCAAAACACCGGGGAGCTGTTTTTT
once | . | TRBJ2-7 | TRBV10-1 | CASSESYRYGEQYF | TGCGCCAGCAGTGAGTCTTATCGTTACGGCGAGCAGTACTTC
. | TRBD2 | TRBJ2-2 | TRBV10-1 | CASSEERGNTGELFF | TGCGCCAGCAGTGAGGAGCGGGGGAACACCGGGGAGCTGTTTTTT
once | TRBD1 | TRBJ2-1 | TRBV2 | CASLDDRGFRGEQFF | TGTGCCAGCCTAGACGACAGGGGCTTTAGGGGTGAGCAGTTCTTC
. | . | TRBJ1-5 | TRBV7-5 | CARSQPDRDNQPQHF | TGTGCCAGAAGCCAGCCGGACAGGGACAATCAGCCCCAGCATTTT
. | . | TRBJ1-3 | TRBV20-1 | CSASDPNRLNTIYF | TGCAGTGCTAGTGACCCTAACCGTTTAAACACCATATATTTT
. | TRBD1 | TRBJ1-5 | TRBV3-1/TRBV3-2 | CASSQGQGGQPQHF | TGTGCCAGCAGCCAAGGACAGGGAGGTCAGCCCCAGCATTTT
. | TRBD1 | TRBJ1-3 | TRBV25-1 | CASSPQGQGRGNTIYF | TGTGCCAGCAGTCCCCAGGGACAGGGGCGAGGAAACACCATATATTTT
. | . | TRBJ1-1 | TRBV11-3 | CASSLESGANTEAFF | TGTGCCAGCAGCTTAGAGTCAGGGGCGAACACTGAAGCTTTCTTT
. | . | TRBJ2-5 | TRBV4-2 | CASSQEGGILGGGETQYF | TGTGCCAGCAGCCAAGAGGGAGGCATATTGGGGGGAGGAGAGACCCAGTACTTC
. | TRBD1 | TRBJ2-7 | TRBV4-2 | CASSQETGDSYYEQYF | TGTGCCAGCAGCCAAGAGACCGGGGACAGCTACTACGAGCAGTACTTC
. | . | TRBJ2-2 | TRBV7-2 | CASSLAREAGELFF | TGTGCCAGCAGCTTGGCCAGGGAAGCCGGGGAGCTGTTTTTT
. | . | TRBJ1-2 | TRBV12-3/TRBV12-4 | CASARGNYGYTF | TGTGCCAGCGCAAGGGGAAACTATGGCTACACCTTC
few | . | TRBJ1-2 | TRBV12-3/TRBV12-4 | CASSGGSPGTF | TGTGCCAGCAGTGGTGGGAGTCCGGGAACCTTC
. | . | TRBJ1-3 | TRBV5-1 | CASSAAGDSGNTIYF | TGCGCCAGCAGCGCCGCAGGGGACTCTGGAAACACCATATATTTT
. | . | TRBJ1-1 | TRBV7-8 | CASSLRDFNTEAFF | TGTGCCAGCAGCTTACGGGACTTTAACACTGAAGCTTTCTTT
. | TRBD2 | TRBJ2-1 | TRBV5-4 | CASSSGLAGDNEQFF | TGTGCCAGCAGCTCAGGACTAGCGGGGGACAATGAGCAGTTCTTC
. | TRBD1 | TRBJ1-2 | TRBV15 | CATSQRQGYGYTF | TGTGCCACCAGCCAAAGACAGGGGTATGGCTACACCTTC
. | TRBD2 | TRBJ2-1 | TRBV2 | CASRELAERYNEQFF | TGTGCCAGCAGAGAACTAGCGGAGCGCTACAATGAGCAGTTCTTC
. | TRBD1 | TRBJ1-1 | TRBV20-1 | CSATLNRGF | TGCAGTGCTACATTAAACAGGGGCTTT
. | . | TRBJ1-2 | TRBV13 | CASSLSDGYTF | TGTGCCAGCAGCCTTTCGGATGGCTACACCTTC
. | . | TRBJ2-7 | TRBV6-5 | CASSKTGGTAGEQYF | TGTGCCAGCAGTAAAACCGGCGGGACTGCGGGTGAGCAGTACTTC
. | TRBD1 | TRBJ1-5 | TRBV7-9 | CASSAWTGQRGNQPQHF | TGTGCCAGCAGCGCCTGGACAGGGCAGCGCGGCAATCAGCCCCAGCATTTT
once | TRBD2 | TRBJ2-2 | TRBV7-8 | CASSWTSGSAGELFF | TGTGCCAGCAGCTGGACTAGCGGGAGTGCCGGGGAGCTGTTTTTT
. | . | TRBJ1-1 | TRBV19 | CASSIVDRWGVMNTEAFF | TGTGCCAGTAGTATAGTTGACCGCTGGGGAGTCATGAACACTGAAGCTTTCTTT
. | . | TRBJ1-4 | TRBV14 | CASSQGTSEKLFF | TGTGCCAGCAGCCAAGGGACATCTGAAAAACTGTTTTTT
. | . | TRBJ2-5 | TRBV7-2 | CASSDRLATETQYF | TGTGCCAGCAGCGATAGACTGGCCACTGAGACCCAGTACTTC
. | . | TRBJ1-1 | TRBV19 | CASSPRQLNTEAFF | TGTGCCAGTAGTCCCAGACAGCTGAACACTGAAGCTTTCTTT
. | TRBD1 | TRBJ2-5 | TRBV5-6 | CASSLGQGILETQYF | TGTGCCAGCAGTTTGGGACAGGGGATCTTGGAGACCCAGTACTTC
. | . | TRBJ1-2 | TRBV28 | CASRPSGAPSGYTF | TGTGCCAGCAGACCCTCAGGGGCACCCTCTGGCTACACCTTC
. | TRBD1 | TRBJ1-2 | TRBV18 | CASSPPGTGRAYGYTF | TGTGCCAGCTCACCACCCGGGACAGGGAGGGCCTATGGCTACACCTTC
. | . | TRBJ1-2 | TRBV9 | CASSVPGVDGYTF | TGTGCCAGCAGCGTACCAGGGGTGGATGGCTACACCTTC
. | . | TRBJ1-6 | TRBV6-5 | CASRDKTNSPLHF | TGTGCCAGCAGGGACAAAACTAATTCACCCCTCCACTTT